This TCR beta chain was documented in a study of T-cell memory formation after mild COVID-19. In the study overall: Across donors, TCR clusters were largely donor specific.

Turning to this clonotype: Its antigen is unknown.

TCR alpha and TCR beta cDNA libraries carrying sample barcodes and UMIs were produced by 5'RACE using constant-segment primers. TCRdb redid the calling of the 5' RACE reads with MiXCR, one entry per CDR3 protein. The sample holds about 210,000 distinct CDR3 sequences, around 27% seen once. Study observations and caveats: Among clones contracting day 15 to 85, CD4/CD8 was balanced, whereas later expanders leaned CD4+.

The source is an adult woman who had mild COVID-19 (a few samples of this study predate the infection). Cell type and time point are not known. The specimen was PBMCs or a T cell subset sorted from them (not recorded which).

In nucleotides, the CDR3 is TGTGCCAGTAAAATGCAGGGGCTAGCGGGAGCAGATACGCAGTATTTT. This gives the protein CASKMQGLAGADTQYF. The chain uses TRBV19 and TRBJ2-3, with TRBD2 identical over 10 bases. Germline assignment: CDR1 LNHDA and CDR2 SQIVND (reference sequence). After removal of 7 bases from V and 4 bases from J, the junction contained 11 bases not matched to a gene. This CDR3 is 16 amino acids long.